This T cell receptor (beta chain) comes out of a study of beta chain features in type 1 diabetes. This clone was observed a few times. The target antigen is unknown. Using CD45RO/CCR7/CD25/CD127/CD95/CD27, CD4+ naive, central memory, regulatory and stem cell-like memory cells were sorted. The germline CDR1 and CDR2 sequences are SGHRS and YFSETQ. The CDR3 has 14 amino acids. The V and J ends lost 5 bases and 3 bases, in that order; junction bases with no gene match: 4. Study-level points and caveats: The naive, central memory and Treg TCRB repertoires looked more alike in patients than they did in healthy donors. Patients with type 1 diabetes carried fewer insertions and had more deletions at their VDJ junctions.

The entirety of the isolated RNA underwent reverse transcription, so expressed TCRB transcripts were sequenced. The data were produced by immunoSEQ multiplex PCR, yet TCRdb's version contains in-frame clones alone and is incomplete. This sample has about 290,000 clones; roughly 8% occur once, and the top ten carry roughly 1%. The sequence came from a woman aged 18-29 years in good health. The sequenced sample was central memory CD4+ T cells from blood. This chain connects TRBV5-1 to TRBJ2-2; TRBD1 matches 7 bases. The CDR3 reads CASRRQGDTGELFF. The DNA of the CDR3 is TGCGCCAGCAGACGCCAGGGGGACACCGGGGAGCTGTTTTTT.